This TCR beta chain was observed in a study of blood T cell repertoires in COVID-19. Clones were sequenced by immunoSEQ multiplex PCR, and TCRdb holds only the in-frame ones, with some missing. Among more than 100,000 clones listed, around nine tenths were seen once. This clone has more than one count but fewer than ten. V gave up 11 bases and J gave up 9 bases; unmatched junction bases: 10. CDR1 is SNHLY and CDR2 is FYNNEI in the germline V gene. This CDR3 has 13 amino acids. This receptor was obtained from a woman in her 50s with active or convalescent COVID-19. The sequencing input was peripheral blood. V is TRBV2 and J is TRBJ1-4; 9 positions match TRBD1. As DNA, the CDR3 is TGTGCCGTTTTGGGACAGGGAAATAAAAAACTGTTTTTT. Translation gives CAVLGQGNKKLFF.